Shown below are 9 T cell receptor beta chains from a single sample sequenced in a study of fetal regulatory T cell absence and autoimmunity. TCRdb keeps only in-frame clones here, not all; method: immunoSEQ multiplex PCR. The profile covers about 50,000 clones, with about four fifths appearing a single time and over 0.4% taken by the ten largest. The sample consisted of cord blood. All receptors derive from a newborn boy with IPEX syndrome.

Only a few counts were recorded for this clone. This sequence joins TRBV7-2 and TRBJ1-1; D ambiguous. The CDR3 covers 16 residues. Germline CDR1 reads SGHTA; CDR2 reads FQGNSA. V gave up 4 bases and J gave up 1 base, with 16 bases separating them. In nucleotides, the CDR3 is TGTGCCAGCAGCTCATTCCACAGTGGGTCGAACACTGAAGCTTTCTTT. It is translated as CASSSFHSGSNTEAFF.

The chain combines TRBV19 with TRBJ1-2, with D possibly matching TRBD1 (5 bases). CDR3 length: 15 amino acids. The germline V and J ends were trimmed by 6 bases and 1 base, with 15 bases remaining between them. Looked up from germline, CDR1 is LNHDA and CDR2 is SQIVND (reference sequence). The CDR3 protein is CASRPVGEGNYGYTF. The CDR3 DNA reads TGTGCCAGTAGACCGGTGGGGGAGGGTAACTATGGCTACACCTTC. Complete variable domain (other parts from reference TRBV19 and TRBJ1-2): DGGITQSPKYLFRKEGQNVTLSCEQNLNHDAMYWYRQDPGQGLRLIYYSQIVNDFQKGDIAEGYSVSREKKESFPLTVTSAQKNPTAFYLCASRPVGEGNYGYTFGSGTRLTVV.

This clone occurred a few times. The V and J genes are TRBV5-1 and TRBJ2-2; the D gene is possibly TRBD2 (5 bases). Trimming left V 7 bases short and J 4 bases short, with 8 bases between. The CDR3 contains 12 residues. CDR1 SGHRS and CDR2 YFSETQ come from the germline V gene. The CDR3 spells CASLGVTGELFF. The CDR3 coding sequence is TGCGCCAGCCTCGGGGTCACCGGGGAGCTGTTTTTT.

This chain links TRBV5-6 with TRBJ2-6; D may match TRBD1 or TRBD2 (5 bases each). The CDR3 contains 17 residues. The germline CDR1 and CDR2 sequences are SGHDT and YYEEEE. Trimming pared 4 bases from V and 1 base from J, leaving 15 bases between. The CDR3 sequence: CASSLGPPGSGANVLTF. The CDR3 DNA is TGTGCCAGCAGCCTGGGGCCCCCGGGGTCTGGGGCCAACGTCCTGACTTTC.

V usage is TRBV25-1 and J usage is TRBJ2-1; the D gene could be TRBD1 or TRBD2 (5 bases each). The CDR3 consists of 13 residues. Germline lookup yields CDR1 MGHDK and CDR2 SYGVNS. Deletions cut 0 bases from V and 6 bases from J, with 6 bases between. The DNA for the CDR3 is TGTGCCAGCAGTGAATATGGGGGCAATGAGCAGTTCTTC. Amino acid sequence: CASSEYGGNEQFF.

V and J are TRBV12-5 and TRBJ1-3; 7 bases match TRBD1. J was trimmed by 1 base and V by 1 base; bases with no gene match: 4. This CDR3 comprises 16 residues. Per the germline V gene, CDR1 is LGHNT and CDR2 is FRNRAP. CDR3 DNA sequence: TGTGCTAGTGGTTTGGGGCCAGGGGGGTCTGGAAACACCATATATTTT. This gives the protein CASGLGPGGSGNTIYF.

This sequence joins TRBV9 and TRBJ2-2; no firm D call. This CDR3 has 14 residues. V shed 0 bases and J shed 7 bases, with 10 bases lying between them. Germline CDR1 is SGDLS and CDR2 is YYNGEE. CDR3 amino acids: CASSVEVAIGELFF. CDR3 coding DNA: TGTGCCAGCAGCGTAGAGGTAGCTATCGGGGAGCTGTTTTTT.

The chain employs TRBV4-3 and TRBJ2-7, with 12 bases matching TRBD2. There are 18 residues in the CDR3. The germline gives CDR1 LGHNA, CDR2 YSLEER. Trimming took 1 base from V and 4 from J; bases not matched to a gene: 11. The CDR3 DNA follows: TGCGCCAGCAGCCAAGCCCCCACTAGCGGGGGGCTTCCATACGAGCAGTACTTC. This sequence encodes CASSQAPTSGGLPYEQYF.

J is TRBJ2-1 and V is TRBV5-4; a weak D match, TRBD1 (6 bases). CDR3 length: 13 amino acids. Trimming took 4 bases from V and 5 from J, leaving 10 bases between them. Germline CDR1 reads SGHNT; CDR2 reads YYREEE (reference sequence). The CDR3 sequence is CASSRWGHNEQFF. CDR3 DNA sequence: TGTGCCAGCAGCCGGTGGGGGCACAATGAGCAGTTCTTC.